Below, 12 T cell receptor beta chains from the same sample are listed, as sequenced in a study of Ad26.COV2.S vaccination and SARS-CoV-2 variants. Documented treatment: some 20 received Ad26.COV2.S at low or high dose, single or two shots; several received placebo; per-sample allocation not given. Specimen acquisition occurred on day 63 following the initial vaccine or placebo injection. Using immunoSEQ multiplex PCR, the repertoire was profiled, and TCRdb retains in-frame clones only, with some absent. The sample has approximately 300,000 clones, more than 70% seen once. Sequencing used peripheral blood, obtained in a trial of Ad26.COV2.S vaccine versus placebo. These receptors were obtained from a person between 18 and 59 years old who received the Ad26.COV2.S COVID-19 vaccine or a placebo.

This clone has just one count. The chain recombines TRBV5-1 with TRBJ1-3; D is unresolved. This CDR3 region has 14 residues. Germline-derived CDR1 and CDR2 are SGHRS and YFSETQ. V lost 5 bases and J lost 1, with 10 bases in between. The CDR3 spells CASRAQPSGNTIYF. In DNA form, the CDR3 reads TGCGCCAGCAGAGCCCAACCATCTGGAAACACCATATATTTT.

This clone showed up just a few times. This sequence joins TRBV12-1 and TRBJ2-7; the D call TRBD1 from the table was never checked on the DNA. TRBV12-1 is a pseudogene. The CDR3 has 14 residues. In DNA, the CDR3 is TGTGCCAGCATGGGGGCAGGGCACCTCTACGAGCAGTACTTC. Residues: CASMGAGHLYEQYF.

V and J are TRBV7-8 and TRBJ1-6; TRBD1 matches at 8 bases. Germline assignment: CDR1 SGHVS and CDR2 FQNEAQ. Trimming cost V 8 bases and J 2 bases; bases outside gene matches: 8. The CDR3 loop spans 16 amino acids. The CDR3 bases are TGTGCCAGCGGGGTAGACAGGGGCCCCTATAATTCACCCCTCCACTTT. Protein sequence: CASGVDRGPYNSPLHF. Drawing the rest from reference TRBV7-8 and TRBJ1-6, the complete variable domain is GAGVSQSPRYKVAKRGQDVALRCDPISGHVSLFWYQQALGQGPEFLTYFQNEAQLDKSGLPSDRFFAERPEGSVSTLKIQRTQQEDSAVYLCASGVDRGPYNSPLHFGNGTRLTVT.

The CDR3 region has the DNA TGTGCCAGCAGCTCGGGCGTTAGGTCCCACGAGCAGTACTTC. As protein: CASSSGVRSHEQYF. The genes are TRBV6-2 or TRBV6-3 and TRBJ2-7, with no clear D. Germline V gene data show CDR1 as MNHEY and CDR2 as SVGEGT. Between the trimmed V and J ends, which lost 6 bases and 5 bases, there was a span of 17 bases. This CDR3 is 14 amino acids long.

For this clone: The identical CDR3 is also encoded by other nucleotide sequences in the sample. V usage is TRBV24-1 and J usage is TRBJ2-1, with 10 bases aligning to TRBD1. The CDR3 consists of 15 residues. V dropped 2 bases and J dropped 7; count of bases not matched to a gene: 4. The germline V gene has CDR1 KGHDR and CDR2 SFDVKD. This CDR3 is CATSDSRTGGNEQFF. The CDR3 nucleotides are TGTGCCACCAGTGATTCCCGGACAGGGGGAAATGAGCAGTTCTTC.

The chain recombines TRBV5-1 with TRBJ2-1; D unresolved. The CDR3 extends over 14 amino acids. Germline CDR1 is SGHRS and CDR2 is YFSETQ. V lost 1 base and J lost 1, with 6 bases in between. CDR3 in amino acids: CASSLYVSYNEQFF. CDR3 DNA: TGCGCCAGCAGCTTGTACGTTTCCTACAATGAGCAGTTCTTC.

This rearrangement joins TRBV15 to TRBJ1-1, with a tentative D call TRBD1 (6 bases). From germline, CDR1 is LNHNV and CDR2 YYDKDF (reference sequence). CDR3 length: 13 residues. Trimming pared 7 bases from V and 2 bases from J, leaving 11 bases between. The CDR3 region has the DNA TGTGCCACCAACCAGGGGAGTAACACTGAAGCTTTCTTT. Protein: CATNQGSNTEAFF.

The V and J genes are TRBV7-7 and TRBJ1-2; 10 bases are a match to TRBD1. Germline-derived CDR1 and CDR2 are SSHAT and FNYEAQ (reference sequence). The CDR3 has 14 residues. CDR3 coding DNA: TGTGCTAGCGGTTCCCGACAGGGGGCAAAAGGCTACACCTTC. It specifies CASGSRQGAKGYTF.

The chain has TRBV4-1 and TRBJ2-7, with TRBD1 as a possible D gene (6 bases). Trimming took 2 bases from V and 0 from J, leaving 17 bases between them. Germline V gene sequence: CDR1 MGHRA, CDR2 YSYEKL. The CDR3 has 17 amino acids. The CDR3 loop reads CASSQTVTGHSSYEQYF. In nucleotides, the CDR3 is TGCGCCAGCAGCCAAACGGTCACAGGGCATAGCTCCTACGAGCAGTACTTC.

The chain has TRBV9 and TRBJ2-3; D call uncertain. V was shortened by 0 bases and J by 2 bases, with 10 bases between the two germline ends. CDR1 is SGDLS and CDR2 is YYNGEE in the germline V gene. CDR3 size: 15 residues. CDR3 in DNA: TGTGCCAGCAGCGTAGGAGGTGGGTCCACAGATACGCAGTATTTT. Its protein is CASSVGGGSTDTQYF.

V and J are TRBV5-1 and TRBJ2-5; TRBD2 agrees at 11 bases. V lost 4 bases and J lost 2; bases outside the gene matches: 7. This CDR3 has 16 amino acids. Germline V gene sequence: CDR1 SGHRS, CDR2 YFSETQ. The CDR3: CASSPGLAGGQETQYF. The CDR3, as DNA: TGCGCCAGCAGCCCCGGGCTAGCGGGGGGACAAGAGACCCAGTACTTC.

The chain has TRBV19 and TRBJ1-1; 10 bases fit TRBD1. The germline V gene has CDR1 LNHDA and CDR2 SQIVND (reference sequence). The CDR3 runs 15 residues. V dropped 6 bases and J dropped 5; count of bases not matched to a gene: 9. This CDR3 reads CASSPMDRGETEAFF. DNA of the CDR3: TGTGCCAGTAGCCCGATGGACAGGGGGGAGACTGAAGCTTTCTTT.